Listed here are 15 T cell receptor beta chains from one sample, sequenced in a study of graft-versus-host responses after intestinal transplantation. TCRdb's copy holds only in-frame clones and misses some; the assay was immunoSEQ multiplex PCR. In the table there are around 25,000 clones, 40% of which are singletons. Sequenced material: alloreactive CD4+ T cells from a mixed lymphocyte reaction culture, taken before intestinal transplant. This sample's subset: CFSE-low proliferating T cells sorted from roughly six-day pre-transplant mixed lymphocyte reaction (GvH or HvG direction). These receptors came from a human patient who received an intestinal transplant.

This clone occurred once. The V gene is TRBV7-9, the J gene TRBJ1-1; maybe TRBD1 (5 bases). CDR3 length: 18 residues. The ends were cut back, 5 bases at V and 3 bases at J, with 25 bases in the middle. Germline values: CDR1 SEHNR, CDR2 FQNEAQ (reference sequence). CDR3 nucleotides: TGTGCCAGCAGCCTTTTTTGGGGCCGCACGCAAGGAGACACTGAAGCTTTCTTT. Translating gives CASSLFWGRTQGDTEAFF.

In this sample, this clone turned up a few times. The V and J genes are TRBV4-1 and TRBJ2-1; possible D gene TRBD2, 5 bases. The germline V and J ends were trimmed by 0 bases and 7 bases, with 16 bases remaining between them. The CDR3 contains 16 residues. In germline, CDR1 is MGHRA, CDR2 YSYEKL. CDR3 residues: CASSQDWASTGNEQFF. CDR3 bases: TGCGCCAGCAGCCAAGATTGGGCCTCGACGGGGAATGAGCAGTTCTTC.

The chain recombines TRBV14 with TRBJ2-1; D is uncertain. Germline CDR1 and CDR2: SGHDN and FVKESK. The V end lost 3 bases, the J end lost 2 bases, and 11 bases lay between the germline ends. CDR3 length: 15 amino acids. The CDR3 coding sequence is TGTGCCAGCAGCCACGCGTACAGTACCTACAATGAGCAGTTCTTC. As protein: CASSHAYSTYNEQFF.

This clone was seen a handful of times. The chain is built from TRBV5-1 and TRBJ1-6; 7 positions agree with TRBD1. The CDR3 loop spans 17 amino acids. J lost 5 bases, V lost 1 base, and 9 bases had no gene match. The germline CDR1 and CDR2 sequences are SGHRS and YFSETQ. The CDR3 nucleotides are TGCGCCAGCAGCTTGATATATACGACAGGGAATAATTCACCCCTCCACTTT. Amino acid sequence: CASSLIYTTGNNSPLHF.

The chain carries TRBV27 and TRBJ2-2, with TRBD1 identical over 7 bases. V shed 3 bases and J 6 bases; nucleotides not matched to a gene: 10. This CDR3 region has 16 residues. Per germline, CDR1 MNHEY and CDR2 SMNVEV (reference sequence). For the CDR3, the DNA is TGTGCCAGCAGTTTGATAGGGGGCGTTCTCGCCGGGGAGCTGTTTTTT. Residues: CASSLIGGVLAGELFF.

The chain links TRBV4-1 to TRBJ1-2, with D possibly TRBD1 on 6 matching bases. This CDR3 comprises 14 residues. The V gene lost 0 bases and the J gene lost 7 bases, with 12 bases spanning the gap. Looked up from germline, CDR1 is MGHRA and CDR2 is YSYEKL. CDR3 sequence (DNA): TGCGCCAGCAGCCAAGATGCAGGGGCCTTTGGCTACACCTTC. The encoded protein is CASSQDAGAFGYTF.

CDR3 sequence: CASSQEKGASIRALTDTQYF. In DNA form, the CDR3 reads TGTGCCAGCAGCCAAGAAAAGGGGGCTTCCATCAGGGCCCTCACAGATACGCAGTATTTT. The chain carries TRBV14 and TRBJ2-3; 7 positions agree with TRBD1. Germline loops: CDR1 SGHDN, CDR2 FVKESK. V shed 0 bases, J shed 2 bases, and the junction held 17 bases outside the gene matches. The CDR3 consists of 20 residues.

CDR3 DNA: TGTGCCAGCAGCTACCGGACAGGGGGAAATGGCTACACCTTC. Its protein is CASSYRTGGNGYTF. This sequence joins TRBV7-9 and TRBJ1-2, with 10 bases identical to TRBD1. CDR3 length: 14 residues. In germline, CDR1 is SEHNR, CDR2 FQNEAQ (reference sequence). V lost 4 bases to trimming and J lost 6 bases; unmatched junction nucleotides: 5.

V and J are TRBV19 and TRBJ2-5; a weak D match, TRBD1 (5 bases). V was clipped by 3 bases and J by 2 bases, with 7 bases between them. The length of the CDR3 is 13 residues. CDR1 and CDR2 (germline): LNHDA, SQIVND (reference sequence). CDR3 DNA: TGTGCCAGTAGTATTGACAGACAAGAGACCCAGTACTTC. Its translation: CASSIDRQETQYF. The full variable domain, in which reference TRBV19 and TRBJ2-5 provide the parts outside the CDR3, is DGGITQSPKYLFRKEGQNVTLSCEQNLNHDAMYWYRQDPGQGLRLIYYSQIVNDFQKGDIAEGYSVSREKKESFPLTVTSAQKNPTAFYLCASSIDRQETQYFGPGTRLLVL.

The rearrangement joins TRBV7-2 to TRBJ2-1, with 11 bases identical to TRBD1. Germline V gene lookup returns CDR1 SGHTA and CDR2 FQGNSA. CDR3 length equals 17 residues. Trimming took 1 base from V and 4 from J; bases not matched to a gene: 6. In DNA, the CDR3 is TGTGCCAGCAGCTTAGTTGGGACAGGGGGGACTTACAATGAGCAGTTCTTC. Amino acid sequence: CASSLVGTGGTYNEQFF.

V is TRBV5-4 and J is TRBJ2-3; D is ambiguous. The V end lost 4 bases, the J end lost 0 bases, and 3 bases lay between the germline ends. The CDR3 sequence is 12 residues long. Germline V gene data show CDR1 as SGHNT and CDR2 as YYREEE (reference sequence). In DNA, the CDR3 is TGTGCCAGCAGCCGGAGCACAGATACGCAGTATTTT. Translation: CASSRSTDTQYF.

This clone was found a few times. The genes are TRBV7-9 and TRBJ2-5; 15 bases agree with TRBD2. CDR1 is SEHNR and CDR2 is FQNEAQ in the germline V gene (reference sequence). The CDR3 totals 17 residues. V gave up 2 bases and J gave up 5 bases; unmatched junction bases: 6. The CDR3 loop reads CASSLRWTSGGAETQYF. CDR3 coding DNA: TGTGCCAGCAGCTTACGATGGACTAGCGGGGGGGCTGAGACCCAGTACTTC.

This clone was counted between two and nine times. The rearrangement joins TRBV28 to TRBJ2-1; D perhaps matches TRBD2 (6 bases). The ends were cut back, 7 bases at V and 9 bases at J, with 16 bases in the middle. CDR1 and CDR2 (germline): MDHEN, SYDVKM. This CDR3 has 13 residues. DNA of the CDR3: TGTGCCAGCACACGATTTCGGGGGACTGAGCAGTTCTTC. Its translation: CASTRFRGTEQFF.

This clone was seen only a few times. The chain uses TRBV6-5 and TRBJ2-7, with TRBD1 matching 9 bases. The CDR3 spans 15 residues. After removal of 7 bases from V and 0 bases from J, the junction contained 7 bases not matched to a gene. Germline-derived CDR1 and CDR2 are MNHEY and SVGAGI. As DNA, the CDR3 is TGTGCCAGCACCAGAGGACAGGGGAGCTCCTACGAGCAGTACTTC. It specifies CASTRGQGSSYEQYF.

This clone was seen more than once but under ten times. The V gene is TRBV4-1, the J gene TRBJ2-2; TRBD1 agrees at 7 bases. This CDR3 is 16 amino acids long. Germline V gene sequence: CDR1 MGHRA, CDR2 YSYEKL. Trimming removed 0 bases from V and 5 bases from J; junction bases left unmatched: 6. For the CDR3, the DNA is TGCGCCAGCAGCCAAGATCGAAGGGGGCAAACCGGGGAGCTGTTTTTT. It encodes CASSQDRRGQTGELFF.